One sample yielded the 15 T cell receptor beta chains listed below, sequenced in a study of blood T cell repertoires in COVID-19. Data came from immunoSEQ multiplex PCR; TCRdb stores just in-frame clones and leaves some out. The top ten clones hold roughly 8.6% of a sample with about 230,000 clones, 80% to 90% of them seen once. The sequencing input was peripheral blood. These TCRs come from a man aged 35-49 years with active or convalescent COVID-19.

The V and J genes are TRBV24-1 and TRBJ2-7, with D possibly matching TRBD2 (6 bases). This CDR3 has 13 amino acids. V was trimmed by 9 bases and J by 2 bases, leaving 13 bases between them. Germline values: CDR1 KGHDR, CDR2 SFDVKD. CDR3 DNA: TGTGCCACCGCCGGGACTCCGACCTACGAGCAGTACTTC. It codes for CATAGTPTYEQYF.

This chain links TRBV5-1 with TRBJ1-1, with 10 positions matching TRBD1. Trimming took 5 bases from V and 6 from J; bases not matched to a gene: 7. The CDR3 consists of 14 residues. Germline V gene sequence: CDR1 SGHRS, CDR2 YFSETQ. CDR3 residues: CASRPGQGGSEAFF. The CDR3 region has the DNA TGCGCCAGCAGACCTGGACAGGGGGGGTCTGAAGCTTTCTTT.

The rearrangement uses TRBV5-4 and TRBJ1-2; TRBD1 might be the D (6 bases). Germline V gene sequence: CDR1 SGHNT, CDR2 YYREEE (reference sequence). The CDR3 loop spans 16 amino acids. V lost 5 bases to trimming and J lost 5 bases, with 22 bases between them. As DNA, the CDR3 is TGTGCCAGCAGGAATCCAAACCGAGGGGGGGGTTATGGCTACACCTTC. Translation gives CASRNPNRGGGYGYTF. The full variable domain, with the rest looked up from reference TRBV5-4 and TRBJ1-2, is ETGVTQSPTHLIKTRGQQVTLRCSSQSGHNTVSWYQQALGQGPQFIFQYYREEENGRGNFPPRFSGLQFPNYSSELNVNALELDDSALYLCASRNPNRGGGYGYTFGSGTRLTVV.

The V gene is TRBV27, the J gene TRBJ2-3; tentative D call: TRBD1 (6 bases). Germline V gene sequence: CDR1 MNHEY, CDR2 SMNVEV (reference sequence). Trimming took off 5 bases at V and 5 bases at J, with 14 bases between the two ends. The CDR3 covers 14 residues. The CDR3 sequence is CASSNRVLLDTQYF. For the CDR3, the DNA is TGTGCCAGCAGTAACAGGGTGTTATTAGATACGCAGTATTTT.

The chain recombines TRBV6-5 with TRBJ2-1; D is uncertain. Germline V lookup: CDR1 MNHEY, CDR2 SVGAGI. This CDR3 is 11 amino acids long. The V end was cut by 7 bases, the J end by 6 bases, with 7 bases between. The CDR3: CASKLLNEQFF. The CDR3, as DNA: TGTGCCAGCAAACTTCTCAATGAGCAGTTCTTC.

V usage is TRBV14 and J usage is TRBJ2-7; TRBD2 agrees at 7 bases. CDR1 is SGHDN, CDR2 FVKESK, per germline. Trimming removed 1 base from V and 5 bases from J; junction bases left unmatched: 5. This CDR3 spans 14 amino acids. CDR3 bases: TGTGCCAGCAGCCAAGGACTAGCTGGAGACGAGCAGTACTTC. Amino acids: CASSQGLAGDEQYF.

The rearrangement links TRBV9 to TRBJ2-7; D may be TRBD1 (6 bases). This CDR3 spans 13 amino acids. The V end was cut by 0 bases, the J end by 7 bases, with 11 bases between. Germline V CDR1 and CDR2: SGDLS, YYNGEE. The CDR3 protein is CASSVESRGEQYF. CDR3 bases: TGTGCCAGCAGCGTAGAGTCTAGGGGGGAGCAGTACTTC.

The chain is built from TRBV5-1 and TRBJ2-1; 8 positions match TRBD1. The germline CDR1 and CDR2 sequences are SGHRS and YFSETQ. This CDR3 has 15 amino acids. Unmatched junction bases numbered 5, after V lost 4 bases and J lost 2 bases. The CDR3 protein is CASSGGQGTYNEQFF. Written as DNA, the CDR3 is TGCGCCAGCAGCGGAGGACAGGGAACCTACAATGAGCAGTTCTTC.

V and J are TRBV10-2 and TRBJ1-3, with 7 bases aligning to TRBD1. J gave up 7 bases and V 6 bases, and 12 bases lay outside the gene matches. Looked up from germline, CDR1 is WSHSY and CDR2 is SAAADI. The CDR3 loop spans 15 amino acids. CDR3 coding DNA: TGCGCCAGCAGAAATGGGACAGCGGTGACGAACACCATATATTTT. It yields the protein CASRNGTAVTNTIYF.

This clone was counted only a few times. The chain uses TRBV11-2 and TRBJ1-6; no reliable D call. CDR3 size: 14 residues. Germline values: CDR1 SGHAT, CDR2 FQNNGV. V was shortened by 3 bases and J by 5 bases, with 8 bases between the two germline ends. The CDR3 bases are TGTGCCAGCAGCTTCGGAGTAAATAATTCACCCCTCCACTTT. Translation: CASSFGVNNSPLHF. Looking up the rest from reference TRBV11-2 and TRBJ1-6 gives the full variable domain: EAGVAQSPRYKIIEKRQSVAFWCNPISGHATLYWYQQILGQGPKLLIQFQNNGVVDDSQLPKDRFSAERLKGVDSTLKIQPAKLEDSAVYLCASSFGVNNSPLHFGNGTRLTVT.

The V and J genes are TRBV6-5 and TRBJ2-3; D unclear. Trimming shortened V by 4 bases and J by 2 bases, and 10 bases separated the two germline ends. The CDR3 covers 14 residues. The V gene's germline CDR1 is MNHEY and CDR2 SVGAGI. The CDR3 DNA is TGTGCCAGCAGTTCCTCACTGTTCACAGATACGCAGTATTTT. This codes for CASSSSLFTDTQYF.

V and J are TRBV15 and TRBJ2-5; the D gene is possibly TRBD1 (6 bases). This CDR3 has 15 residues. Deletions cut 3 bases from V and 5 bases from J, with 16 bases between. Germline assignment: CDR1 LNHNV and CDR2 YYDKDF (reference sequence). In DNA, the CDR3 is TGTGCCACCAGCAGGGGCGGACAGATCGGTGAGACCCAGTACTTC. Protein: CATSRGGQIGETQYF. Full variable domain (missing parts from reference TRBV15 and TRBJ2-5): DAMVIQNPRYQVTQFGKPVTLSCSQTLNHNVMYWYQQKSSQAPKLLFHYYDKDFNNEADTPDNFQSRRPNTSFCFLDIRSPGLGDTAMYLCATSRGGQIGETQYFGPGTRLLVL.

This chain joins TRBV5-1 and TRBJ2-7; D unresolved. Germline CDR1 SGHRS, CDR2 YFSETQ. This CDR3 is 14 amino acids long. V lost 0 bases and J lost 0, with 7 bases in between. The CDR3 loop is CASSLGAVSYEQYF. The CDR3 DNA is TGCGCCAGCAGCTTGGGGGCCGTCTCCTACGAGCAGTACTTC.

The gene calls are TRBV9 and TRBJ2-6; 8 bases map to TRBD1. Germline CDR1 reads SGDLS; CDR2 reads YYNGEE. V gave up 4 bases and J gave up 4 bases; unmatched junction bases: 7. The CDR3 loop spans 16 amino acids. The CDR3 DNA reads TGTGCCAGCAGCCCCCGGACAGGGTACGGGGCCAACGTCCTGACTTTC. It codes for CASSPRTGYGANVLTF.

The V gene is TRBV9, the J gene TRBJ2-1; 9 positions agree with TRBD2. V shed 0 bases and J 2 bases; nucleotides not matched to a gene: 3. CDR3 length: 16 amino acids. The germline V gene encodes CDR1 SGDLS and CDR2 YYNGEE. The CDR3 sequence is CASSVGAGGAYNEQFF. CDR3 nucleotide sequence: TGTGCCAGCAGCGTAGGGGCGGGAGGGGCCTACAATGAGCAGTTCTTC.